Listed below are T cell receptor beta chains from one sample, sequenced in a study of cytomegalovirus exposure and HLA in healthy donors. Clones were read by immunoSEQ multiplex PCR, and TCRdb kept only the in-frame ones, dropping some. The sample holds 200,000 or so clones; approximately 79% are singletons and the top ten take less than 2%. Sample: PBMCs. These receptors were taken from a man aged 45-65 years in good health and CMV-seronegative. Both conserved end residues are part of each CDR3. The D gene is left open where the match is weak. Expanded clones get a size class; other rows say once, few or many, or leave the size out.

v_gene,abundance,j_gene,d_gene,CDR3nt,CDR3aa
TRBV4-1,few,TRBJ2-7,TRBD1,TGCGCCAGCAGCCAAGCGACAGGGGGCCCCTACGAGCAGTACTTC,CASSQATGGPYEQYF
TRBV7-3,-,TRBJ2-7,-,TGTGCCAGCAGCTTAACTCCAGCGGGCTCCTACGAGCAGTACTTC,CASSLTPAGSYEQYF
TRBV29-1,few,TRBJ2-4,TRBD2,TGCAGCGTTGGTAGCGGGAGGACTAGGGACATTCAGTACTTC,CSVGSGRTRDIQYF
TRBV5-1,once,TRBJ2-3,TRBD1,TGCGCCAGCAGCTTGACAGGGGGCGGGGTGGATACGCAGTATTTT,CASSLTGGGVDTQYF
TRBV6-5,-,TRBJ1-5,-,TGTGCCAGCAGTGGGGTCTGGGGCGGCAATCAGCCCCAGCATTTT,CASSGVWGGNQPQHF
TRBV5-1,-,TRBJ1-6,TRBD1,TGCGCCAGCAGCTTGGCCTTCGGTCAGGGGGCCTCCTATAATTCACCCCTCCACTTT,CASSLAFGQGASYNSPLHF
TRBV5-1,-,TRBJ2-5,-,TGCGCCAGCAGCTTGGGGGGCGGCCAAGAGACCCAGTACTTC,CASSLGGGQETQYF
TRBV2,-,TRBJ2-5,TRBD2,TGTGCCAGCAGTGAACGACTAGCGGGTAGGGAGACCCAGTACTTC,CASSERLAGRETQYF
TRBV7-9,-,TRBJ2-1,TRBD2,TGTGCCAGCAGCCCGACTAGCAACGGCTACAATGAGCAGTTCTTC,CASSPTSNGYNEQFF
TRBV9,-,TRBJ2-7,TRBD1,TGTGCCAGCAGCAAAGGACAGGGGGCAAATTACGAGCAGTACTTC,CASSKGQGANYEQYF
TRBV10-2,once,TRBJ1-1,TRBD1,TGCGCCAGCAGATCACACAGGGGATCAAACACTGAAGCTTTCTTT,CASRSHRGSNTEAFF
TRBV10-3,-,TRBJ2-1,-,TGTGCCATCAGTGACGCTAGCCGGAGCTCCTACAATGAGCAGTTCTTC,CAISDASRSSYNEQFF
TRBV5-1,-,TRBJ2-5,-,TGCGCCAGCACCGAAAAATCACTAGCAGCCGGTACCCAGTACTTC,CASTEKSLAAGTQYF
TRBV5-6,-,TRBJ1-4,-,TGTGCCAGCAGCTTAGTAACGGGAACTAATGAAAAACTGTTTTTT,CASSLVTGTNEKLFF
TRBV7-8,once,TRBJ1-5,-,TGTGCCAGCAGCCCCGACAGGAATCAGCCCCAGCATTTT,CASSPDRNQPQHF
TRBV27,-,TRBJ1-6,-,TGTGCCAGCAGCCCGGACAGAAATAATTCACCCCTCCACTTT,CASSPDRNNSPLHF
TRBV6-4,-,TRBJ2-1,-,TGTGCCAGCAGCTCTCAGGGTGGGGATGAGCAGTTCTTC,CASSSQGGDEQFF
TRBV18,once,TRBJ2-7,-,TGTGCCAGCTCACGAACAGATTCGTACGAGCAGTACTTC,CASSRTDSYEQYF
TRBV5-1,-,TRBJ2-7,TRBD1,TGCGCCAGCAGCTTGGAGGGGACAGGAATCTACGAGCAGTACTTC,CASSLEGTGIYEQYF
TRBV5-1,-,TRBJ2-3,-,TGCGCCAGCAGCTTGGCTACAGATACGCAGTATTTT,CASSLATDTQYF
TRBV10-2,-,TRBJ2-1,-,TGCGCCAGCAGGGTTGAGGAACTACTATCAAATGAGCAGTTCTTC,CASRVEELLSNEQFF
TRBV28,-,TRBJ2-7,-,TGTGCCAGCAGTTTATCCGGCGGTTCCTACGAGCAGTACTTC,CASSLSGGSYEQYF
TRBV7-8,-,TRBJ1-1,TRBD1,TGTGCCAGCAGCTACGGGAGGGGGCCCACTGAAGCTTTCTTT,CASSYGRGPTEAFF
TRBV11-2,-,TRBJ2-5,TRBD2,TGTGCCAGCAGCTTAGAGCTAGCGGGAGGTTCGGAGACCCAGTACTTC,CASSLELAGGSETQYF
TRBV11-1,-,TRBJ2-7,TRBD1,TGTGCCAGCAGCTTGGGACAGCACCTGAACGAGCAGTACTTC,CASSLGQHLNEQYF
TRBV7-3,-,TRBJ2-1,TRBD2,TGTGCCAGCAGCTTATCAACTAGCGGGAGGGCGGGGCAGTTCTTC,CASSLSTSGRAGQFF
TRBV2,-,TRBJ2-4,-,TGTGCCAGCGCAACAGGGAACGGAAACATTCAGTACTTC,CASATGNGNIQYF
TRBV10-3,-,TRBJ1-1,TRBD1,TGTGCCATCAGTGAAGACAGGGGAATGAACACTGAAGCTTTCTTT,CAISEDRGMNTEAFF
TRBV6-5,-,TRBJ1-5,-,TGTGCCAGCAGCCGGGGTGGCAGCAATCAGCCCCAGCATTTT,CASSRGGSNQPQHF
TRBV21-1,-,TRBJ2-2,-,TGTGCCAGCAGAAATGACAGGGTAAACACCGGGGAGCTGTTTTTT,CASRNDRVNTGELFF
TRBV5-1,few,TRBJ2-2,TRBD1,TGCGCCAGCAGCGGCCGGGGGACAGGGAAGGGCACCGGGGAGCTGTTTTTT,CASSGRGTGKGTGELFF
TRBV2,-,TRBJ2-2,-,TGTGCCAGCAGTGGGGGGGGGCTTTTAGCGGGCGCAAAGCTGTTTTTT,CASSGGGLLAGAKLFF
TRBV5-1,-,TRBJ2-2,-,TGCGCCGGCAGCGGCCTGGGCACGAACACCGGGGAGCTGTTTTTT,CAGSGLGTNTGELFF
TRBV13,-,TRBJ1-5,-,TGTGCCAGCAGCTTCGACAGAGATCAGCCCCAGCATTTT,CASSFDRDQPQHF
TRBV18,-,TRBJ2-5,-,TGTGCCAGCTCACCAAGGACAGTCCAAAAGACCCAGTACTTC,CASSPRTVQKTQYF
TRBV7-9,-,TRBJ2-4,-,TGTGCCAGCAGCTTAGTGGCCCTGGCAGGGCGGAACATTCAGTACTTC,CASSLVALAGRNIQYF